A single sample gave rise to the 10 T cell receptor beta chains below, sequenced in a study of early T cells in non-severe SARS-CoV-2 infection. TCRdb independently ran MiXCR on the 5' RACE reads; one entry per CDR3 protein. The sample carries tens of thousands of distinct CDR3 sequences, roughly an eighth recorded once. Material for sequencing was whole blood. Every receptor here comes from an adult who was a healthcare worker with PCR-confirmed SARS-CoV-2 infection or an uninfected control (not recorded which).

This clonotype was observed a few times. The chain joins TRBV6-2 or TRBV6-3 to TRBJ1-5, with D possibly matching TRBD1 (5 bases). From germline, CDR1 is MNHEY and CDR2 SVGEGT. V shed 6 bases and J shed 2 bases, with 14 bases lying between them. The CDR3 runs to 15 residues. The CDR3 is CASRTRTGGNQPQHF. In DNA form, the CDR3 reads TGTGCCAGCAGAACCCGGACGGGGGGCAATCAGCCCCAGCATTTT.

The table lists this clonotype with a few counts. Written as DNA, the CDR3 is TGTGCCAGCAGTGGATCGGGGTGGACTGAAGCTTTCTTT. Translated, it gives CASSGSGWTEAFF. The chain has TRBV6-1 and TRBJ1-1; no firm D call. Germline CDR1 MNHNS, CDR2 SASEGT. The CDR3 has 13 residues. Trimming cost V 4 bases and J 5 bases, with 11 bases left between them.

In regard to this clonotype: This could be a read error, since a much larger clone is one nucleotide away. The chain employs TRBV6-1 and TRBJ2-7; 9 nucleotides align to TRBD1. The CDR3 has 14 residues. Germline assignment: CDR1 MNHNS and CDR2 SASEGT. V shed 5 bases and J 6 bases; nucleotides not matched to a gene: 8. CDR3 coding DNA: TGTGCCAGCAGTCCCGGGACAGGGCCCTGCGAGCAGTACTTC. This codes for CASSPGTGPCEQYF.

The CDR3 DNA sequence: TGTGCCAGCAGCCCCTCAGAAGCGGGAAGCTCCGAGCAGTACTTC. Its translation is CASSPSEAGSSEQYF. The chain links TRBV6-1 to TRBJ2-7, with 7 bases fitting TRBD2. The germline V gene has CDR1 MNHNS and CDR2 SASEGT. The V gene end was trimmed by 6 bases and the J gene end by 6 bases; junction bases not matched to a gene: 14. CDR3 length equals 15 residues.

In this sample, this clonotype turned up many times. The chain combines TRBV2 with TRBJ2-5; 9 bases agree with TRBD2. CDR3 length: 15 residues. Germline V gives CDR1 SNHLY, CDR2 FYNNEI. Germline trimming cut 7 bases from V and 4 bases from J; bases unmatched to any gene: 10. CDR3 protein: CASTPTSGHGETQYF. CDR3 DNA: TGTGCCAGCACCCCGACTAGCGGCCACGGAGAGACCCAGTACTTC.

The gene calls are TRBV7-6 and TRBJ2-4; TRBD2 matches 13 bases. Germline values: CDR1 SGHVS, CDR2 FNYEAQ. This CDR3 region has 16 residues. With V trimmed by 5 bases and J by 8 bases, 9 bases remained unmatched. CDR3 bases: TGTGCCAGCAGCCAGGGACTAGCGGGGCCCGGGGACATTCAGTACTTC. It yields the protein CASSQGLAGPGDIQYF.

A few counts support this clonotype. This chain connects TRBV11-3 to TRBJ2-2; D unclear. Trimming stripped 4 bases from V and 3 bases from J, with 3 bases between. The CDR3 has 12 residues. Germline V lookup: CDR1 SGHNT, CDR2 YENEEA. The CDR3 region has the DNA TGTGCCAGCAGCTCGTACACCGGGGAGCTGTTTTTT. Translation gives CASSSYTGELFF.

This clonotype was detected a few times. V usage is TRBV7-8 and J usage is TRBJ2-1; the match to TRBD2 covers 11 bases. Germline V gene data show CDR1 as SGHVS and CDR2 as FQNEAQ. This CDR3 comprises 16 residues. With 4 bases clipped from V and 4 bases from J, the junction kept 6 bases outside the gene matches. As DNA, the CDR3 is TGTGCCAGCAGCTCTGTAGCGGGGGGGTTGTACAATGAGCAGTTCTTC. Its translation: CASSSVAGGLYNEQFF.

In its sample, this clonotype was seen many times. The J gene is TRBJ1-1, the V gene TRBV6-1, with 7 positions matching TRBD1. V shed 2 bases and J 1 base; nucleotides not matched to a gene: 4. Germline V gives CDR1 MNHNS, CDR2 SASEGT. CDR3 length equals 15 residues. The CDR3 protein is CASSEKGTANTEAFF. The CDR3 DNA reads TGTGCCAGCAGTGAAAAAGGGACAGCGAACACTGAAGCTTTCTTT.

This clonotype came up a few times. This chain connects TRBV24-1 to TRBJ2-3; D gene uncertain. The CDR3 spans 13 residues. Trimming removed 4 bases from V and 2 bases from J, with 6 bases in between. CDR1 is KGHDR, CDR2 SFDVKD, per germline. CDR3 in amino acids: CATSDGPTDTQYF. In DNA, the CDR3 is TGTGCCACCAGTGACGGACCCACAGATACGCAGTATTTT.